The 6 T cell receptor beta chains below all came from one sample that was sequenced in a study of spatial heterogeneity in lung cancer. Time point in this sample: sample taken at primary tumor resection. Sequencing of whole RNA from tumor, nontumor lung or frozen PBMC involved no sorting. One entry per CDR3 protein results from TCRdb running MiXCR on the 5' RACE reads. The profile shows roughly 50,000 distinct CDR3 sequences, about 7.6% of them singletons. The sample in question was PBMCs, obtained at surgery. Every receptor here comes from a female donor with early-stage non-small cell lung cancer.

This clonotype was seen at least ten times. The CDR3 sequence: CASSHSGGARYNEQFF. The DNA for the CDR3 is TGTGCCAGCAGCCATAGCGGGGGCGCCCGCTACAATGAGCAGTTCTTC. The chain links TRBV5-6 to TRBJ2-1, with 9 nucleotides matching TRBD2. Germline CDR1 SGHDT, CDR2 YYEEEE. The trim removed 4 bases at V and 3 bases at J, leaving 8 bases unmatched. The CDR3 sequence is 16 residues long.

The chain has TRBV12-5 and TRBJ1-1; D might be TRBD1 (6 bases). This CDR3 is 15 amino acids long. Germline V gene data show CDR1 as LGHNT and CDR2 as FRNRAP. Trimming cost V 5 bases and J 3 bases, with 16 bases left between them. Written as DNA, the CDR3 is TGTGCTAGTGGTCTAGCTACAGGGTTCTACACTGAAGCTTTCTTT. Translation: CASGLATGFYTEAFF.

This chain joins TRBV12-3 or TRBV12-4 and TRBJ1-1, with D maybe TRBD1 (6 bases). Trimming cost V 5 bases and J 0 bases, with 10 bases left between them. CDR3 length: 14 residues. In DNA, the CDR3 is TGTGCCAGCAGTCCACAGGGACTGAACACTGAAGCTTTCTTT. This gives the protein CASSPQGLNTEAFF.

This clonotype was observed at least ten times. The J gene is TRBJ2-6, the V gene TRBV19, with D tentatively TRBD1 (5 bases). This CDR3 has 17 amino acids. Germline loops: CDR1 LNHDA, CDR2 SQIVND (reference sequence). V shed 6 bases and J shed 0 bases, with 15 bases lying between them. The CDR3 reads CASSETVLTSGANVLTF. The CDR3 DNA reads as TGTGCCAGTAGCGAGACAGTGCTAACCTCTGGGGCCAACGTCCTGACTTTC.

This clonotype was counted only a few times. The rearrangement links TRBV19 to TRBJ2-1; 9 bases fit TRBD1. Germline lookup yields CDR1 LNHDA and CDR2 SQIVND (reference sequence). V lost 5 bases to trimming and J lost 6 bases; unmatched junction nucleotides: 11. This CDR3 region has 16 residues. CDR3 coding DNA: TGTGCCAGTAGTCCGGGAACCGGGACAGGGTTCAATGAGCAGTTCTTC. This translates into CASSPGTGTGFNEQFF.

The rearrangement uses TRBV29-1 and TRBJ2-7, with 9 nucleotides matching TRBD1. Germline lookup yields CDR1 SQVTM and CDR2 ANQGSEA. Unmatched junction bases numbered 8, after V lost 1 base and J lost 1 base. The CDR3 totals 16 residues. CDR3 nucleotides: TGCAGCGTTGAAGTGTCACAGGGGGCGAGTTCCTACGAGCAGTACTTC. This sequence encodes CSVEVSQGASSYEQYF.